The clone carrying this T cell receptor (beta chain) was detected many times. The CDR3 runs 15 residues. Germline V gene sequence: CDR1 SGHRS, CDR2 YFSETQ. V was clipped by 4 bases and J by 2 bases; unmatched bases: 7. This sample is part of a study of blood T cell repertoires in COVID-19. Study information: The origin of the acute and convalescent COVID-19 samples was the United States, Italy and Spain. T cells, B-cell-depleted T cells, or PBMCs supplied cDNA or gDNA.

The data were produced by immunoSEQ multiplex PCR, yet TCRdb's version contains in-frame clones alone and is incomplete. The sample has 100,000 to 120,000 clones, 80% to 90% seen once; the top ten hold roughly 2.5%. What was sequenced was peripheral blood. This chain joins TRBV5-1 and TRBJ2-3, with TRBD1 matching over 7 bases. The sequence derives from a human donor in a cohort sampled during active COVID-19. The CDR3 DNA follows: TGCGCCAGCAGCCCTTGGGACAGCCCCACAGATACGCAGTATTTT. It translates to CASSPWDSPTDTQYF.